This T cell receptor (beta chain) was found in a study of T cell responses to AZD1222 COVID-19 vaccine. The study, taken as a whole, reports: Females made up more of the donors, who were largely white British, and clonal diversity may have come out too low. Nearly half of spike-specific TCRs reportedly target unmutated variant regions.

TCRdb's copy holds only in-frame clones and misses some; the assay was immunoSEQ multiplex PCR. The profile shows roughly 120,000 clones, roughly 88% of them singletons. Regarding this clone: Its antigen is currently unknown.

The V segment lost 5 bases and the J segment 2 bases; nucleotides outside the gene matches: 11. The CDR3 has 16 residues. Germline CDR1 reads MNHNY; CDR2 reads SVGAGI (reference sequence). The chain employs TRBV6-6 and TRBJ2-5, with 7 bases matching TRBD1. Specimen: peripheral blood, collected on day 0 of AZD1222 vaccination. This clonotype originated in an adult in good health. The CDR3 region is CASSRPKTGLQETQYF. CDR3 DNA sequence: TGTGCCAGCAGTCGTCCAAAGACAGGGCTTCAAGAGACCCAGTACTTC.